This is a list of T cell receptor beta chains from one sample in a study of cytotoxic CD8 clonotypes in ibrutinib-treated CLL. Generated by immunoSEQ multiplex PCR, the TCRdb table keeps only in-frame clones and is missing some. Of more than 200,000 clones listed, roughly three quarters are singletons. This sample comprised PBMCs, obtained after 12 months of ibrutinib treatment. Source of these receptors: a human donor with chronic lymphocytic leukemia. The conserved cysteine and the conserved F or W are not part of the CDR3 here. Fields, in order: J gene, V gene, D gene, CDR3 protein. The D gene is left open where the match is weak.

j_call: TRBJ2-5; v_call: TRBV19; d_call: -; cdr3_aa: ASSITGREAGETQY
j_call: TRBJ2-7; v_call: TRBV6-5; d_call: TRBD1; cdr3_aa: ASSYGDRSGYEQY
j_call: TRBJ2-7; v_call: TRBV5-1; d_call: -; cdr3_aa: ASSLDPDPYEQY
j_call: TRBJ1-6; v_call: TRBV5-1; d_call: -; cdr3_aa: ASRADSYNSPLH
j_call: TRBJ2-5; v_call: TRBV5-1; d_call: TRBD2; cdr3_aa: ASSLLSGGAGPEETQY
j_call: TRBJ1-1; v_call: TRBV12-5; d_call: -; cdr3_aa: ASGLEQGTEAF
j_call: TRBJ1-4; v_call: TRBV27; d_call: TRBD1; cdr3_aa: ASSVDRGQRNEKLF
j_call: TRBJ1-1; v_call: TRBV18; d_call: TRBD1; cdr3_aa: ASSAEIAGTGGSGTEAF
j_call: TRBJ1-2; v_call: TRBV27; d_call: -; cdr3_aa: ASSLSTRDRDYGYT
j_call: TRBJ1-4; v_call: TRBV5-1; d_call: -; cdr3_aa: ASTPGSLNEKLF
j_call: TRBJ2-2; v_call: TRBV6-4; d_call: TRBD2; cdr3_aa: ASSQLAGLGELF
j_call: TRBJ2-7; v_call: TRBV30; d_call: -; cdr3_aa: AWNIPSYEQY
j_call: TRBJ2-5; v_call: TRBV5-1; d_call: -; cdr3_aa: ASSLWAGQETQY
j_call: TRBJ1-2; v_call: TRBV6-5; d_call: TRBD1; cdr3_aa: ASRTGYNYGYT
j_call: TRBJ1-5; v_call: TRBV5-6; d_call: TRBD1; cdr3_aa: ASSLAGGFGQPQH
j_call: TRBJ1-1; v_call: TRBV18; d_call: TRBD1; cdr3_aa: ASSPDRAGGTEAF
j_call: TRBJ2-7; v_call: TRBV23-1; d_call: -; cdr3_aa: ASSHRDRIYEQY
j_call: TRBJ2-1; v_call: TRBV5-4; d_call: -; cdr3_aa: ATSWADNEQF
j_call: TRBJ2-2; v_call: TRBV5-1; d_call: TRBD1; cdr3_aa: ASSPDRALFTGELF
j_call: TRBJ2-1; v_call: TRBV7-9; d_call: -; cdr3_aa: ASSLDAVTDEQF
j_call: TRBJ2-3; v_call: TRBV2; d_call: TRBD2; cdr3_aa: ASTRGVTDTQY
j_call: TRBJ2-6; v_call: TRBV28; d_call: -; cdr3_aa: ASSLERGVLT
j_call: TRBJ1-4; v_call: TRBV28; d_call: -; cdr3_aa: ASGREKLF
j_call: TRBJ2-5; v_call: TRBV6-1; d_call: -; cdr3_aa: ASRAHGGFETQY
j_call: TRBJ2-7; v_call: TRBV27; d_call: -; cdr3_aa: ASPCGTPGSEQY
j_call: TRBJ2-1; v_call: TRBV5-4; d_call: -; cdr3_aa: ASSLVRGGGEQF
j_call: TRBJ2-7; v_call: TRBV6-5; d_call: -; cdr3_aa: ASSLNVKGYEQY
j_call: TRBJ2-2; v_call: TRBV14; d_call: TRBD2; cdr3_aa: ASSPIGTTFTGELF
j_call: TRBJ2-1; v_call: TRBV5-1; d_call: TRBD2; cdr3_aa: ASSPQGLAGGSMLGEQF
j_call: TRBJ2-7; v_call: TRBV5-1; d_call: TRBD2; cdr3_aa: ASSPGGYEQY
j_call: TRBJ2-3; v_call: TRBV4-1; d_call: -; cdr3_aa: ASSQDPSRTDTQY
j_call: TRBJ2-7; v_call: TRBV2; d_call: TRBD1; cdr3_aa: ANPPAGDRMYEQY
j_call: TRBJ2-5; v_call: TRBV7-3; d_call: -; cdr3_aa: ASSLGRNLREETQY
j_call: TRBJ2-7; v_call: TRBV2; d_call: -; cdr3_aa: ASTESDGYEQY
j_call: TRBJ2-3; v_call: TRBV5-1; d_call: -; cdr3_aa: ASSFSDSTDTQY
j_call: TRBJ1-5; v_call: TRBV19; d_call: -; cdr3_aa: ASSIDLNQPQH
j_call: TRBJ1-5; v_call: TRBV2; d_call: -; cdr3_aa: ASRTLDIPNQPQH
j_call: TRBJ1-1; v_call: TRBV10-3; d_call: TRBD1; cdr3_aa: AITRTGRMNTEAF
j_call: TRBJ2-7; v_call: TRBV7-8; d_call: TRBD1; cdr3_aa: ASSLDSRGLYEQY
j_call: TRBJ2-7; v_call: TRBV27; d_call: TRBD1; cdr3_aa: ASSSPRGYVQY
j_call: TRBJ1-2; v_call: TRBV30; d_call: -; cdr3_aa: AWDTGGHGYT
j_call: TRBJ2-1; v_call: TRBV18; d_call: -; cdr3_aa: ASSPTGIDEQF
j_call: TRBJ1-5; v_call: TRBV7-9; d_call: TRBD1; cdr3_aa: ASSLVAGGTNQPQH
j_call: TRBJ2-3; v_call: TRBV7-9; d_call: TRBD2; cdr3_aa: ASSPTEERGGAQY